The 12 T cell receptor beta chains below come from one sample, sequenced in a study of blood T cell repertoires in COVID-19 (dated by TCRdb to 2020 to 2021). Library generation was performed with the immunoSEQ multiplex PCR assay. TCRdb obtained this table from immuneACCESS and retained in-frame rearrangements with V and J assigned. These tables miss some clones; where compared with another copy, unresolved V genes account for less than half of the shortfall, and the remainder is unexplained. Here the sample has more than 250,000 clones; more than 75% occur a single time. Approximately 5.3% of the sample comes from the top ten. The sample consisted of PBMCs or T cells enriched from blood (not recorded which). These TCRs come from a woman between 25 and 40 years old who had recovered from COVID-19.

The gene calls are TRBV7-9 and TRBJ1-3; 8 bases are a match to TRBD1. Germline CDR1 is SEHNR and CDR2 is FQNEAQ (reference sequence). Trimming took 6 bases from V and 1 from J; bases not matched to a gene: 2. This CDR3 has 14 residues. CDR3 nucleotide sequence: TGTGCCAGCAGACGACAGGGGTCTGGAAACACCATATATTTT. Translated: CASRRQGSGNTIYF.

This clone was recorded once. The rearrangement uses TRBV29-1 and TRBJ2-3; D remains ambiguous. Germline CDR1 SQVTM, CDR2 ANQGSEA. V lost 4 bases and J 0 bases, leaving 8 bases between the germline ends. This CDR3 has 13 residues. The CDR3 coding sequence is TGCAGCGTTGTCAGGATAAGCACAGATACGCAGTATTTT. Translation: CSVVRISTDTQYF.

This clone appeared once. The chain joins TRBV5-4 to TRBJ1-3, with D tentatively TRBD1 (5 bases). Germline V lookup: CDR1 SGHNT, CDR2 YYREEE (reference sequence). The CDR3 is made up of 16 amino acids. The V end lost 0 bases, the J end lost 4 bases, and 14 bases lay between the germline ends. The CDR3 coding sequence is TGTGCCAGCAGCTTGGATCCGCCAGGGCCAGGAAACACCATATATTTT. Translating it yields CASSLDPPGPGNTIYF.

The genes are TRBV6-5 and TRBJ1-2; 9 bases are a match to TRBD1. The length of the CDR3 is 12 residues. V shed 8 bases, J shed 8 bases, and the junction held 6 bases outside the gene matches. Germline V gene data show CDR1 as MNHEY and CDR2 as SVGAGI. CDR3 coding DNA: TGTGCCAGCGGACAGGGGAGGAGGGGCTACACCTTC. This codes for CASGQGRRGYTF.

The genes are TRBV27 and TRBJ2-3, with TRBD2 matching 7 bases. Looked up from germline, CDR1 is MNHEY and CDR2 is SMNVEV (reference sequence). J lost 4 bases, V lost 5 bases, and 9 bases had no gene match. The CDR3 consists of 15 residues. Here the CDR3 DNA reads TGTGCCAGCAGTCCCCCCGGGAGGCGCGCAGATACGCAGTATTTT. Its translation: CASSPPGRRADTQYF.

The chain couples TRBV19 to TRBJ1-1; the D gene is possibly TRBD1 (5 bases). This CDR3 is 13 amino acids long. Trimming removed 5 bases from V and 11 bases from J, with 18 bases in between. CDR1 is LNHDA, CDR2 SQIVND, per germline (reference sequence). The CDR3 nucleotides read TGTGCCAGTAGTGTCCCAGGGTTAACGATGGCTTTCTTT. Protein: CASSVPGLTMAFF.

The chain recombines TRBV3-1 (or the pseudogene TRBV3-2) with TRBJ1-4; maybe TRBD1 (6 bases). Per germline, CDR1 LGHDT and CDR2 YNNKEL (reference sequence). This CDR3 spans 15 amino acids. V lost 5 bases and J 5 bases, leaving 15 bases between the germline ends. The CDR3 DNA sequence: TGTGCCAGCAGCAAGGGGGGGCTTCGAAATGAAAAACTGTTTTTT. The encoded protein is CASSKGGLRNEKLFF.

This chain's CDR3 is CASTLAGSAGYTF. CDR3 in DNA: TGTGCCAGCACTCTGGCAGGGTCGGCTGGCTACACCTTC. The rearrangement joins TRBV2 to TRBJ1-2; tentatively, D is TRBD1 (5 bases). The CDR3 sequence is 13 residues long. Trimming took off 7 bases at V and 7 bases at J, with 16 bases between the two ends. Germline V lookup: CDR1 SNHLY, CDR2 FYNNEI.

V is TRBV6-5 and J is TRBJ2-5; 7 nucleotides match TRBD2. Per the germline V gene, CDR1 is MNHEY and CDR2 is SVGAGI. The CDR3 loop spans 14 amino acids. Trimming at V came to 8 bases and at J to 5 bases, leaving 11 bases not matched to a gene. As DNA, the CDR3 is TGTGCCAGCGGCCGGGACCCCGGGGGGGAGACCCAGTACTTC. It translates to CASGRDPGGETQYF.

The V call is TRBV30, the J call TRBJ1-1; 7 positions agree with TRBD1. The CDR3 length is 12 residues. Per germline, CDR1 GTSNPN and CDR2 SVGIG (reference sequence). J was trimmed by 8 bases and V by 2 bases; bases with no gene match: 5. CDR3 bases: TGTGCCTGGAGTCCAACGACAGGGGAAGCTTTCTTT. This translates into CAWSPTTGEAFF.

The chain links TRBV10-1 to TRBJ1-2, with 7 nucleotides matching TRBD1. J gave up 5 bases and V 8 bases, and 8 bases lay outside the gene matches. The CDR3 extends over 13 amino acids. The germline V gene encodes CDR1 WNHNN and CDR2 SYGVQD (reference sequence). The CDR3 DNA is TGCGCCAGCCTTACAGACAGGGCTTATGGCTACACCTTC. Translating gives CASLTDRAYGYTF.

The CDR3 DNA follows: TGTGCCAGCAGCTTGGAGCGGGGGACCTCCACCGGGGAGCTGTTTTTT. Its translation: CASSLERGTSTGELFF. This rearrangement joins TRBV5-4 to TRBJ2-2; 8 bases line up with TRBD2. The CDR3 sequence is 16 residues long. Per germline, CDR1 SGHNT and CDR2 YYREEE (reference sequence). With 0 bases clipped from V and 4 bases from J, the junction kept 5 bases outside the gene matches.